A single sample is the source of the 27 T cell receptor beta chains below, sequenced in a study of cytomegalovirus exposure and HLA in healthy donors. The PCR was carried out with 60 Vbeta primers and 13 Jbeta primers. The table came from immunoSEQ multiplex PCR; TCRdb's copy has only in-frame clones and leaves some out. The table includes 150,000 to 200,000 clones, approximately 83% detected once. The sample comprised PBMCs. These receptors all come from a young man in good health and CMV-seropositive.

The chain joins TRBV11-2 to TRBJ2-7; TRBD2 matches at 11 bases. The V gene end was trimmed by 5 bases and the J gene end by 0 bases; junction bases not matched to a gene: 12. Germline assignment: CDR1 SGHAT and CDR2 FQNNGV. CDR3 length equals 18 residues. CDR3 region: CASSRPASGGRYSYEQYF. Written as DNA, the CDR3 is TGTGCCAGCAGCCGTCCGGCTAGCGGGGGGCGTTACTCCTACGAGCAGTACTTC.

In its sample, this clone was seen a few times. The J gene is TRBJ1-3, the V gene TRBV7-9; possible D gene TRBD1, 6 bases. Germline-derived CDR1 and CDR2 are SEHNR and FQNEAQ (reference sequence). V lost 5 bases, J lost 1 base, and 18 bases lay in between. The CDR3 length is 17 residues. This CDR3 reads CASSVGPGALSGNTIYF. CDR3 nucleotides: TGTGCCAGCAGCGTAGGGCCAGGGGCCCTTTCTGGAAACACCATATATTTT.

The chain couples TRBV6-5 to TRBJ1-2, with D uncertain. V gave up 11 bases and J gave up 6 bases, with 16 bases separating them. The CDR3 has 12 amino acids. The germline V gene has CDR1 MNHEY and CDR2 SVGAGI. The chain's CDR3 is CACGLRTDGYTF. The CDR3 DNA sequence: TGTGCCTGCGGCCTTAGGACTGATGGCTACACCTTC.

This clone was detected only a few times. This chain connects TRBV6-4 to TRBJ1-6; a possible D gene is TRBD1 (5 bases). Trimming removed 6 bases from V and 4 bases from J, with 10 bases in between. Germline V gives CDR1 MRHNA, CDR2 SNTAGT. The CDR3 is made up of 14 amino acids. In nucleotides, the CDR3 is TGTGCCAGCAGCCAGGGCGCGTATAATTCACCCCTCCACTTT. Translation: CASSQGAYNSPLHF.

The chain carries TRBV27 and TRBJ1-4; D is possibly TRBD1 (5 bases). The CDR3 totals 14 residues. V gave up 6 bases and J gave up 1 base, with 9 bases separating them. Germline loops: CDR1 MNHEY, CDR2 SMNVEV (reference sequence). CDR3 bases: TGTGCCAGCAGCAGGGTCCGAACTAATGAAAAACTGTTTTTT. It translates to CASSRVRTNEKLFF.

The table lists this clone with a count of one. The chain uses TRBV6-1 and TRBJ2-5, with 9 bases matching TRBD2. CDR3 length equals 15 residues. V lost 6 bases, J lost 7 bases, and 12 bases stayed unmatched. CDR1 and CDR2 from the germline V gene are MNHNS and SASEGT. CDR3 region: CASRKEDSGGRTQYF. Written as DNA, the CDR3 is TGTGCCAGCAGGAAGGAGGATAGCGGGGGAAGGACCCAGTACTTC.

V and J are TRBV9 and TRBJ1-1; tentatively, D is TRBD1 (5 bases). The CDR3 contains 13 residues. Germline lookup yields CDR1 SGDLS and CDR2 YYNGEE. V lost 3 bases, J lost 7 bases, and 13 bases lay in between. The CDR3 nucleotides read TGTGCCAGCAGCGCTCGTCCGGGACTTGAAGCTTTCTTT. Translation gives CASSARPGLEAFF.

The V gene is TRBV2, the J gene TRBJ2-1, with TRBD2 as a possible D gene (6 bases). This CDR3 spans 13 amino acids. Germline loops: CDR1 SNHLY, CDR2 FYNNEI. V gave up 6 bases and J gave up 7 bases, with 13 bases separating them. CDR3 sequence: CASSGGVGNEQFF. In nucleotides, the CDR3 is TGTGCCAGCAGCGGGGGAGTCGGAAATGAGCAGTTCTTC.

The rearrangement uses TRBV30 and TRBJ1-3, with 7 nucleotides matching TRBD1. The V and J ends lost 8 bases and 0 bases, in that order; junction bases with no gene match: 4. This CDR3 is built from 13 residues. Germline CDR1 is GTSNPN and CDR2 is SVGIG (reference sequence). This CDR3 is CARDSDSGNTIYF. In DNA form, the CDR3 reads TGTGCCCGGGACAGCGACTCTGGAAACACCATATATTTT.

V usage is TRBV5-1 and J usage is TRBJ2-3, with 7 bases matching TRBD2. With V trimmed by 5 bases and J by 6 bases, 3 bases remained unmatched. CDR1 and CDR2 (germline): SGHRS, YFSETQ. CDR3 length equals 12 residues. The DNA of the CDR3 is TGCGCCAGCAGGGGAGGGGTGGATACGCAGTATTTT. Its translation is CASRGGVDTQYF.

The chain uses TRBV2 and TRBJ2-7, with 8 bases that match TRBD1. V shed 3 bases and J 2 bases; nucleotides not matched to a gene: 6. The CDR3 is 15 amino acids. Germline V CDR1 and CDR2: SNHLY, FYNNEI. This CDR3 is CASSEGGQAAYEQYF. CDR3 bases: TGTGCCAGCAGTGAGGGGGGACAGGCCGCCTACGAGCAGTACTTC.

The genes are TRBV15 and TRBJ2-7; TRBD1 agrees at 9 bases. V dropped 0 bases and J dropped 8; count of bases not matched to a gene: 5. This CDR3 comprises 14 residues. Germline V gene sequence: CDR1 LNHNV, CDR2 YYDKDF (reference sequence). The CDR3 protein is CATSRDGTGYKQYF. CDR3 DNA: TGTGCCACCAGCAGAGACGGGACAGGGTATAAGCAGTACTTC.

The J gene is TRBJ1-2, the V gene TRBV19; no clear D gene. V dropped 7 bases and J dropped 2 bases, with 17 bases sitting between them. The germline CDR1 and CDR2 sequences are LNHDA and SQIVND (reference sequence). The CDR3 consists of 15 residues. Here the CDR3 reads CASKRRGEINYGYTF. The CDR3 DNA reads as TGTGCCAGTAAAAGGCGGGGAGAGATCAACTATGGCTACACCTTC.

J is TRBJ2-5 and V is TRBV15, with a weak D call TRBD1 (5 bases). V lost 1 base, J lost 5 bases, and 8 bases lay in between. This CDR3 spans 13 amino acids. Germline CDR1 LNHNV, CDR2 YYDKDF (reference sequence). The CDR3 here is CATSRGQWETQYF. The CDR3 DNA follows: TGTGCCACCAGCAGAGGACAGTGGGAGACCCAGTACTTC.

The chain combines TRBV12-5 with TRBJ1-3, with 7 bases that match TRBD1. V lost 6 bases to trimming and J lost 9 bases; unmatched junction nucleotides: 2. The CDR3 is 11 residues long. CDR1 and CDR2 (germline): LGHNT, FRNRAP. For the CDR3, the DNA is TGTGCTAGTGGCGAGGGGGCCACCATATATTTT. This encodes CASGEGATIYF.

This clone appeared a few times. As DNA, the CDR3 is TGTGCCAGCAGTGAATTGTCGGCAGGGAGGGGAGAAAAACTGTTTTTT. Amino acids: CASSELSAGRGEKLFF. This chain joins TRBV6-1 and TRBJ1-4; D may be TRBD1 (5 bases). With 2 bases removed from V and 8 bases from J, the gap between germline ends came to 18 bases. The germline V gene has CDR1 MNHNS and CDR2 SASEGT. The CDR3 totals 16 residues.

The sample holds one count of this clone. The chain carries TRBV5-4 and TRBJ2-1, with TRBD1 identical over 8 bases. The CDR3 is made up of 18 amino acids. V was clipped by 0 bases and J by 7 bases; unmatched bases: 15. The germline V gene encodes CDR1 SGHNT and CDR2 YYREEE (reference sequence). The CDR3: CASSLEILLGQGKNEQFF. The CDR3 nucleotides are TGTGCCAGCAGCTTGGAAATTTTGTTAGGACAGGGAAAGAATGAGCAGTTCTTC.

This rearrangement joins TRBV6-6 to TRBJ1-5; a possible D gene is TRBD1 (5 bases). The CDR3 is made up of 12 amino acids. The germline V and J ends were trimmed by 8 bases and 2 bases, with 7 bases remaining between them. The germline CDR1 and CDR2 sequences are MNHNY and SVGAGI (reference sequence). This chain's CDR3 is CASGGGNQPQHF. CDR3 nucleotides: TGTGCCAGCGGGGGGGGCAATCAGCCCCAGCATTTT.

This chain connects TRBV2 to TRBJ1-2; 7 bases map to TRBD1. Trimming took 5 bases from V and 8 from J; bases not matched to a gene: 8. Germline CDR1 is SNHLY and CDR2 is FYNNEI. This CDR3 region has 13 residues. CDR3 DNA sequence: TGTGCCAGCAGTCCCTGGACAGGATCGGGCTACACCTTC. This sequence encodes CASSPWTGSGYTF. Variable domain in full (rest from reference TRBV2 and TRBJ1-2): EPEVTQTPSHQVTQMGQEVILRCVPISNHLYFYWYRQILGQKVEFLVSFYNNEISEKSEIFDDQFSVERPDGSNFTLKIRSTKLEDSAMYFCASSPWTGSGYTFGSGTRLTVV.

The V and J genes are TRBV4-1 and TRBJ2-1; 8 nucleotides align to TRBD2. This CDR3 contains 13 residues. From germline, CDR1 is MGHRA and CDR2 YSYEKL. The ends lost 5 bases at V and 9 bases at J; junction bases unmatched: 6. The CDR3, as DNA: TGCGCCAGCAGCGGGACTAGTCACAGTGAGCAGTTCTTC. Translation: CASSGTSHSEQFF.

V gene TRBV4-2 combines with J gene TRBJ2-1; D possibly corresponds to TRBD2 (7 bases). Trimming left V 0 bases short and J 9 bases short, with 18 bases between. The germline CDR1 and CDR2 sequences are LGHNA and YNFKEQ. This CDR3 is 16 amino acids long. CDR3 sequence: CASSQDLVGGRGEQFF. The CDR3 DNA reads TGTGCCAGCAGCCAAGATTTAGTGGGGGGGCGGGGTGAGCAGTTCTTC.

The rearrangement uses TRBV30 and TRBJ2-1; 7 positions match TRBD1. V lost 3 bases to trimming and J lost 4 bases; unmatched junction nucleotides: 12. Germline-derived CDR1 and CDR2 are GTSNPN and SVGIG (reference sequence). This CDR3 is built from 16 residues. This CDR3 is CAWRTGNRGPYNEQFF. In DNA, the CDR3 is TGTGCCTGGAGGACCGGAAACAGGGGACCTTACAATGAGCAGTTCTTC.

Here the CDR3 DNA reads TGTGCCAACCGCCGGGACTTCTTTAATGAGCAGTTCTTC. Protein product: CANRRDFFNEQFF. The chain couples TRBV2 to TRBJ2-1; D might be TRBD2 (6 bases). V was trimmed by 10 bases and J by 7 bases, leaving 17 bases between them. The CDR3 totals 13 residues. CDR1 is SNHLY and CDR2 is FYNNEI in the germline V gene. Supplemented by reference TRBV2 and TRBJ2-1, the full variable domain reads EPEVTQTPSHQVTQMGQEVILRCVPISNHLYFYWYRQILGQKVEFLVSFYNNEISEKSEIFDDQFSVERPDGSNFTLKIRSTKLEDSAMYFCANRRDFFNEQFFGPGTRLTVL.

This clone was found once. The V call is TRBV7-9, the J call TRBJ1-1, with TRBD1 as a possible D gene (5 bases). V was clipped by 6 bases and J by 6 bases, with 11 bases between them. This CDR3 contains 12 residues. The V gene's germline CDR1 is SEHNR and CDR2 FQNEAQ (reference sequence). The DNA of the CDR3 is TGTGCCAGCAGTTTGCAGGGCGCTGAAGCTTTCTTT. Translated: CASSLQGAEAFF.

The CDR3 loop reads CSVARLAIYQETQYF. The CDR3 DNA reads as TGCAGCGTTGCGAGACTAGCTATATACCAAGAGACCCAGTACTTC. This chain links TRBV29-1 with TRBJ2-5; 7 nucleotides agree with TRBD2. V shed 4 bases and J 0 bases; nucleotides not matched to a gene: 8. The CDR3 contains 15 residues. Germline CDR1 SQVTM, CDR2 ANQGSEA.

The chain combines TRBV10-3 with TRBJ2-7; 8 bases align to TRBD1. The CDR3 is 14 amino acids. The trim removed 7 bases at V and 5 bases at J, leaving 10 bases unmatched. Germline V CDR1 and CDR2: ENHRY, SYGVKD. DNA for the CDR3: TGTGCCATCACGCCCGAGACAGGGGACCACGAGCAGTACTTC. Protein product: CAITPETGDHEQYF.

Notes on this clone: The sample has other DNA sequences that encode this CDR3 too. The chain employs TRBV5-4 and TRBJ1-6; perhaps TRBD1 as D (6 bases). Germline values: CDR1 SGHNT, CDR2 YYREEE (reference sequence). V was trimmed by 0 bases and J by 6 bases, leaving 7 bases between them. The CDR3 runs to 14 residues. CDR3 in amino acids: CASSLGQANSPLHF. CDR3 DNA: TGTGCCAGCAGCTTGGGACAGGCTAATTCACCCCTCCACTTT.